This T cell receptor beta chain was captured in a study of blood T cell repertoires in COVID-19. Study overall: The United States, Italy and Spain were the sources of the acute and convalescent COVID-19 samples. Nucleic acid was either cDNA or gDNA, and it came from T cells, B-cell-depleted T cells, or PBMCs.

Per the original data handling: Reference gene primer amplification gave nucleated cell count estimates. Data came from immunoSEQ multiplex PCR; TCRdb stores just in-frame clones and leaves some out. V, J and clone size were drawn from that table, and D and trimming were deduced from the DNA. The table has around 700,000 clones, over 80% seen once. The CDR3 length is 14 residues. Per germline, CDR1 SGHVS and CDR2 FQNEAQ. Trimming took 0 bases from V and 10 from J, leaving 13 bases between them. This sequence was found in a woman aged 18-29 years with acute or convalescent COVID-19. The V call is TRBV7-8, the J call TRBJ2-1; D is perhaps TRBD2 (6 bases). The sequencing input was peripheral blood. Here the CDR3 DNA reads TGTGCCAGCAGCTTAGCGGGCGTGAGCGGGGAGCAGTTCTTC. Translation: CASSLAGVSGEQFF.